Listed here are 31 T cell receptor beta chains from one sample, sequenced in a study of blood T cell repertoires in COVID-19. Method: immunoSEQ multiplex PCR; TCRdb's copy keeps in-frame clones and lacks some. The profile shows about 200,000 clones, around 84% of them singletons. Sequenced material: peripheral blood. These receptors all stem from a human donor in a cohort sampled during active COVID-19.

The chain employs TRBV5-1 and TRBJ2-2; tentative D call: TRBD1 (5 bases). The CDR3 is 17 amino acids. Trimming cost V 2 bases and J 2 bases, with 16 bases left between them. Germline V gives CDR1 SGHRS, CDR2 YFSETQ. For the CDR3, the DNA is TGCGCCAGCAGCTTAGCAACAGGATACGATAACACCGGGGAGCTGTTTTTT. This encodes CASSLATGYDNTGELFF.

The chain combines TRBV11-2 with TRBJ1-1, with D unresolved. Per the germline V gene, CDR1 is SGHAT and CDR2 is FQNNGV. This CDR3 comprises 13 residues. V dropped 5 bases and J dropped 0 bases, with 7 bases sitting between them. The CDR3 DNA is TGTGCCAGCAGCCAACAGATGAACACTGAAGCTTTCTTT. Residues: CASSQQMNTEAFF.

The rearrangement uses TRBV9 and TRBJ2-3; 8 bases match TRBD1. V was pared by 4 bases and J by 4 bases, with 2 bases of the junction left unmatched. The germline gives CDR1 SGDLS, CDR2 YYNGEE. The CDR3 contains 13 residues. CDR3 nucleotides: TGTGCCAGCAGCACACAGGGGGCAGATACGCAGTATTTT. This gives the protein CASSTQGADTQYF.

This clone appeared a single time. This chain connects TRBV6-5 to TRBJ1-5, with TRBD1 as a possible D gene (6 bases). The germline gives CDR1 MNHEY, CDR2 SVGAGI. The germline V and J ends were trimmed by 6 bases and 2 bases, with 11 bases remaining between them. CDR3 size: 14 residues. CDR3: CASRHRDGNQPQHF. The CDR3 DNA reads TGTGCCAGCAGACACAGGGATGGCAATCAGCCCCAGCATTTT.

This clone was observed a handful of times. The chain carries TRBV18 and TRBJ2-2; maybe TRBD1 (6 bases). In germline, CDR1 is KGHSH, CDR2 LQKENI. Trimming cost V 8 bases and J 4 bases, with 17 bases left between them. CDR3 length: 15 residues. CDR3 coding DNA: TGTGCCAGCGGCCAGGGGATGGGCGGCACCGGGGAGCTGTTTTTT. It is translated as CASGQGMGGTGELFF.

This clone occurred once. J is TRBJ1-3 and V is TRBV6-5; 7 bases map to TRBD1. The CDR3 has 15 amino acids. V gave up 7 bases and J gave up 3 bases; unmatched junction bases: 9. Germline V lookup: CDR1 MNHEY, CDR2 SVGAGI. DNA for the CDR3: TGTGCCAGCATTAGACAGGGTTCTGGTGGAAACACCATATATTTT. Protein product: CASIRQGSGGNTIYF.

CDR3 sequence (DNA): TGTGCCAGCAGCCCCCGGTGGGGGGGGCTCGACTCAAATTCACCCCTCCACTTT. This codes for CASSPRWGGLDSNSPLHF. The chain employs TRBV7-2 and TRBJ1-6, with D possibly matching TRBD1 (6 bases). Germline CDR1 is SGHTA and CDR2 is FQGNSA. The CDR3 is 18 amino acids. V lost 5 bases, J lost 7 bases, and 24 bases lay in between.

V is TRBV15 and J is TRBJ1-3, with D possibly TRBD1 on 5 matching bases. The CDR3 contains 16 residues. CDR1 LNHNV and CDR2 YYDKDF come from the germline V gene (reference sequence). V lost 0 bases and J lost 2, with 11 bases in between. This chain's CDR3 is CATSRDGAGPGNTIYF. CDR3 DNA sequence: TGTGCCACCAGCAGAGATGGGGCAGGGCCTGGAAACACCATATATTTT.

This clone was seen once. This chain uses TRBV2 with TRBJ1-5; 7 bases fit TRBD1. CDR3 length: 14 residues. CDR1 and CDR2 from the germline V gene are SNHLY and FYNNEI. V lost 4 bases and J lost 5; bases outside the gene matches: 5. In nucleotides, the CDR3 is TGTGCCAGCAGTGGACAGGGAGGCTATCAGCCCCAGCATTTT. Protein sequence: CASSGQGGYQPQHF.

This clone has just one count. The CDR3 DNA reads TGTGCCAGCAGCCAGGGACTGGACACCTACGGCTACACCTTC. Amino acids: CASSQGLDTYGYTF. J is TRBJ1-2 and V is TRBV3-1 (or the pseudogene TRBV3-2), with D perhaps TRBD1 (5 bases). Germline lookup yields CDR1 LGHDT and CDR2 YNNKEL (reference sequence). V shed 3 bases and J shed 8 bases, with 16 bases lying between them. The CDR3 consists of 14 residues.

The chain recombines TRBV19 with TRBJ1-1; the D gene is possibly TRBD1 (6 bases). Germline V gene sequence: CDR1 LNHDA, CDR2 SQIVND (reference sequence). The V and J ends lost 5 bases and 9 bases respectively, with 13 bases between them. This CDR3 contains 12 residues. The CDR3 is CASSAQQGKAFF. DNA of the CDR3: TGTGCCAGTAGTGCCCAACAGGGTAAAGCTTTCTTT.

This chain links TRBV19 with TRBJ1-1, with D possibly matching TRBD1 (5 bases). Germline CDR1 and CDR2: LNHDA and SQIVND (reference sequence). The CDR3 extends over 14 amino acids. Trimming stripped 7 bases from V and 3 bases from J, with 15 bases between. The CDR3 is CASKVGQWDTEAFF. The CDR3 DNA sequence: TGTGCCAGTAAGGTGGGGCAATGGGACACTGAAGCTTTCTTT.

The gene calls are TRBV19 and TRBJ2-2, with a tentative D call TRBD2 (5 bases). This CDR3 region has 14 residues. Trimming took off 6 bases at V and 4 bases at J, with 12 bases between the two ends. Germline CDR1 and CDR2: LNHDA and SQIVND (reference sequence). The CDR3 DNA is TGTGCCAGTAGGGCCCGGGGTCGCACCGGGGAGCTGTTTTTT. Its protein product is CASRARGRTGELFF.

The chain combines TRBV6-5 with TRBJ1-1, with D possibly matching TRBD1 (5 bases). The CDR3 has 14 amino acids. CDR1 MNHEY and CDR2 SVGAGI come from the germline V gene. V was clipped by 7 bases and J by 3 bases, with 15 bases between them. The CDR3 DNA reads TGTGCCAGCACCAAACTTCGGGGGGACACTGAAGCTTTCTTT. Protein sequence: CASTKLRGDTEAFF.

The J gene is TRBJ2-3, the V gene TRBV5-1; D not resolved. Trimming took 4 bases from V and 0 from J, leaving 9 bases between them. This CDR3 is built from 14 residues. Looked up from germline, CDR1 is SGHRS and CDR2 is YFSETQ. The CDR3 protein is CASSTDSSTDTQYF. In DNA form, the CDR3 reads TGCGCCAGCAGCACAGATTCTAGCACAGATACGCAGTATTTT.

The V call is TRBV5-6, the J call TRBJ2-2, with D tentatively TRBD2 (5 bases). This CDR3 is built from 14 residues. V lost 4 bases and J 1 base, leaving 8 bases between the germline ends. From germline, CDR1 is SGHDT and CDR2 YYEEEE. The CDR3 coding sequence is TGTGCCAGCAGCCCGGACTGGAACACCGGGGAGCTGTTTTTT. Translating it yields CASSPDWNTGELFF.

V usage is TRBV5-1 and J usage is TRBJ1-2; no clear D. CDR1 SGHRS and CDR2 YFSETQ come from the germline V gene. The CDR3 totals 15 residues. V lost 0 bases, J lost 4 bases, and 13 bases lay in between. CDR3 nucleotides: TGCGCCAGCAGCTTGGTCATGGGCAGCGGCTATGGCTACACCTTC. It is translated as CASSLVMGSGYGYTF.

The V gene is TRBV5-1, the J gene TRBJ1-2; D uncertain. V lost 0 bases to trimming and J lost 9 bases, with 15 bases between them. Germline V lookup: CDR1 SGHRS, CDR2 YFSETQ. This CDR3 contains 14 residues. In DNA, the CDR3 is TGCGCCAGCAGCTTGGGGGCCAGTTTTCCTAGCTACACCTTC. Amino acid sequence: CASSLGASFPSYTF.

The CDR3 here is CASSLEWGRAYNEQFF. The CDR3 nucleotides read TGTGCCAGCAGCTTAGAGTGGGGCAGAGCCTACAATGAGCAGTTCTTC. V is TRBV11-2 and J is TRBJ2-1; a weak D match, TRBD1 (5 bases). This CDR3 contains 16 residues. Trimming pared 0 bases from V and 2 bases from J, leaving 11 bases between. Germline V CDR1 and CDR2: SGHAT, FQNNGV.

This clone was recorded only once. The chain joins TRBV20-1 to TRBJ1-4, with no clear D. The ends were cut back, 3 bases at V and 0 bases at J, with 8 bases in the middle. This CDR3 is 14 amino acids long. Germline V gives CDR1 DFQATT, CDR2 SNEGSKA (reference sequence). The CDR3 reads CSASRESTNEKLFF. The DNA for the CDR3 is TGCAGTGCTAGTCGGGAGTCAACTAATGAAAAACTGTTTTTT.

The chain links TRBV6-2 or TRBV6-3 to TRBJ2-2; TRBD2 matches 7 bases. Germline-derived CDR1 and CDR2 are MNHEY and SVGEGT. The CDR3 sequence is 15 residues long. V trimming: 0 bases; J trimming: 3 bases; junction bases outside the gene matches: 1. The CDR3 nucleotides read TGTGCCAGCAGTTACTCACGGGGGGACACCGGGGAGCTGTTTTTT. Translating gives CASSYSRGDTGELFF.

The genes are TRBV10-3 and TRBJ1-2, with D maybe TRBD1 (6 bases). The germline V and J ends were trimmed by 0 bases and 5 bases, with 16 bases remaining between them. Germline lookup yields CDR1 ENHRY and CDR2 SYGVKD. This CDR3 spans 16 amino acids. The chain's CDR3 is CAISESGGPGAYGYTF. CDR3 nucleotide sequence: TGTGCCATCAGTGAGTCGGGCGGGCCAGGGGCTTATGGCTACACCTTC.

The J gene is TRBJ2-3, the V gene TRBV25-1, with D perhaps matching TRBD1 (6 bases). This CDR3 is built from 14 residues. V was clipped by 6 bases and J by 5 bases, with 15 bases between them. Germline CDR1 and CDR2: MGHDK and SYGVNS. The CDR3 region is CASSRTVQVDTQYF. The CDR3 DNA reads TGTGCCAGCAGCCGGACAGTTCAAGTAGATACGCAGTATTTT.

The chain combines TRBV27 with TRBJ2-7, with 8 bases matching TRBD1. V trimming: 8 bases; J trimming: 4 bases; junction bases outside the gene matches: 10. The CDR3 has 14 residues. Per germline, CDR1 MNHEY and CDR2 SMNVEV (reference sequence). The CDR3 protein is CASRVGTGPYEQYF. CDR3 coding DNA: TGTGCCAGCCGCGTCGGGACAGGCCCTTACGAGCAGTACTTC.

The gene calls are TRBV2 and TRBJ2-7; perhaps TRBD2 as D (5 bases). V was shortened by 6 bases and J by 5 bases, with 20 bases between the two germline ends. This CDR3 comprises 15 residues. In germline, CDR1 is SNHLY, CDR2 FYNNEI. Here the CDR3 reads CASRAGSVGLHEQYV. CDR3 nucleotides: TGTGCCAGCAGGGCCGGTAGCGTCGGACTCCACGAGCAGTACGTC.

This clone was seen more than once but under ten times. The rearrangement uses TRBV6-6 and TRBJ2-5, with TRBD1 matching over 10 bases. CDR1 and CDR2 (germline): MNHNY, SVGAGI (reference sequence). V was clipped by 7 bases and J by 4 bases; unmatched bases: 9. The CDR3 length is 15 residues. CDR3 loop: CASKGTGQGSETQYF. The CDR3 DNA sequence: TGTGCCAGCAAGGGGACGGGACAGGGGTCAGAGACCCAGTACTTC.

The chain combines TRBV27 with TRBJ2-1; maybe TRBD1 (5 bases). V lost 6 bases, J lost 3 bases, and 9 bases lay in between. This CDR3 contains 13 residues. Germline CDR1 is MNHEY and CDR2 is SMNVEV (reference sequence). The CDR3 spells CASSRAFYNEQFF. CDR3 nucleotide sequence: TGTGCCAGCAGCAGGGCCTTCTACAATGAGCAGTTCTTC.

CDR3 amino acids: CASSQVGLAGGDNEQFF. As DNA, the CDR3 is TGTGCCAGCAGCCAAGTGGGGCTAGCGGGAGGCGACAATGAGCAGTTCTTC. This sequence joins TRBV4-2 and TRBJ2-1; 11 bases map to TRBD2. Trimming cost V 1 base and J 5 bases; bases outside gene matches: 7. The length of the CDR3 is 17 residues. The germline V gene encodes CDR1 LGHNA and CDR2 YNFKEQ.

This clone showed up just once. The CDR3 sequence is CASKGQGSLWREETQYF. The DNA for the CDR3 is TGCGCCAGCAAAGGACAGGGGTCATTGTGGAGGGAAGAGACCCAGTACTTC. This chain uses TRBV5-1 with TRBJ2-5, with 9 bases that match TRBD1. The V and J ends lost 6 bases and 3 bases, in that order; junction bases with no gene match: 15. The CDR3 length is 17 residues. Germline loops: CDR1 SGHRS, CDR2 YFSETQ.

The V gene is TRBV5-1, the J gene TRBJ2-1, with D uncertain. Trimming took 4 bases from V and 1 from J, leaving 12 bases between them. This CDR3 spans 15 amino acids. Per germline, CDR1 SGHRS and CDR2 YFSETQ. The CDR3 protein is CASSPRVGSYNEQFF. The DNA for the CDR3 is TGCGCCAGCAGCCCCCGGGTCGGTTCCTACAATGAGCAGTTCTTC.

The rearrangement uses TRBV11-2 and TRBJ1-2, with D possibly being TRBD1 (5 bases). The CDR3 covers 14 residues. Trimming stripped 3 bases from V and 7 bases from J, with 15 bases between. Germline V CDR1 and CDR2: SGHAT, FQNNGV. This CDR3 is CASSLGQSVTGYTF. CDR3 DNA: TGTGCCAGCAGCTTGGGGCAGTCGGTTACTGGCTACACCTTC.